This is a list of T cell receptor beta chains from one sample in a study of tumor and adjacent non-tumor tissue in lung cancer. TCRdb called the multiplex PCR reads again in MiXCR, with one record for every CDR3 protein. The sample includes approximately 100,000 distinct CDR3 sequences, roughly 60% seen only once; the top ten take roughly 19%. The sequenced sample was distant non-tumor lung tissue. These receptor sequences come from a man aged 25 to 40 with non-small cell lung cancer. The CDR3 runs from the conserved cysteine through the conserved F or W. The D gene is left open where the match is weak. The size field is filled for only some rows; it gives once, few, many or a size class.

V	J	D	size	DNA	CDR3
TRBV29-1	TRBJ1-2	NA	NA	TGCAGCGCTGAAGGGTCCACGGAGAATGGCTACACCTTC	CSAEGSTENGYTF
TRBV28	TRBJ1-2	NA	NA	TGTGCCAGCAGTTTCCCAGGGCGCGGCTACACCTTC	CASSFPGRGYTF
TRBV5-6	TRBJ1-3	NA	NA	TGTGCCAGCAGCAAAGGATTGAACTCTGGAAACACCGTATATTTT	CASSKGLNSGNTVYF
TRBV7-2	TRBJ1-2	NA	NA	TGTGCCAGCAGCCACCCCGGGACTGTTGTAAGCTATGGCTACACCTTC	CASSHPGTVVSYGYTF
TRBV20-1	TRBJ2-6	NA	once	TGCAGTGCTAGAGATCTATTATCTGAGGCCAGCGTCCTGACTTTC	CSARDLLSEASVLTF
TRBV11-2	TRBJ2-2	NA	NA	TGTGCCGGCAGCTTCACCATGGCCAGCGGGGAGCTGTTTTTT	CAGSFTMASGELFF
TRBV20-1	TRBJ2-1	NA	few	TGCAGTGCCCAGACCGGGACTGGGGTTCTCCATGAGCAGTTCTTC	CSAQTGTGVLHEQFF
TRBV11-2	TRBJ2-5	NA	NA	TGTGCCAGTACCGGATTCGGGGTCTCGGAGACCCAGTACTTC	CASTGFGVSETQYF
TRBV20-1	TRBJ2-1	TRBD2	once	TGCAGTCCGAGACTAGCGAGGGGACATAATGAGCAGTTCTTC	CSPRLARGHNEQFF
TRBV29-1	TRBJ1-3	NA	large	TGCAGCGCCCGGGGGTGGAGTGGAAACACCATATATTTT	CSARGWSGNTIYF
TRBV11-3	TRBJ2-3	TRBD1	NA	TGTACCAGCAGCAGTGGACAGGGGGCAGGGGATACGCAGTATTTT	CTSSSGQGAGDTQYF
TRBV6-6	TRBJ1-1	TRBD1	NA	TGTGCCCGCAGTTGGACAGGGGGAGTGAACACTGAAGCTTTCTTT	CARSWTGGVNTEAFF
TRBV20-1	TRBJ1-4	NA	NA	TGCAGTGCTAGAGAGCTAGGTGAAAGACTGTTTTTT	CSARELGERLFF
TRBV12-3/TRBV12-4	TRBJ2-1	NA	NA	TGTACCAGCAGTTTGAGGGGCAGGGCCAATGAGCAGTTCTTC	CTSSLRGRANEQFF
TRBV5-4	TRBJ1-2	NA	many	TGTGCCAGCAGTCCCCGGGGGTACTATGGCTACACCTTC	CASSPRGYYGYTF
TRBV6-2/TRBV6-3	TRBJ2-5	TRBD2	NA	TGTGCCAGCAGTTCCCCTACCCGAAAGACTAGCGTGAACTTCCGAGAGACCCAGTACTTC	CASSSPTRKTSVNFRETQYF
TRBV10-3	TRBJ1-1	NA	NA	TGTGCCAGCCATCACTGGGGCACTGAAGCTTTCTTT	CASHHWGTEAFF
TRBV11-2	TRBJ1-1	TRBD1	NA	TGTACCAGCAGCCCCAGGGGGTATGACACTGAAGTTTTCTTT	CTSSPRGYDTEVFF